These 17 T cell receptor beta chains came from one sample sequenced in a study of blood T cell repertoires in COVID-19. Measured with immunoSEQ multiplex PCR; TCRdb has only the in-frame clones, and not every one. The sample has about 110,000 clones, roughly 83% seen once; the top ten hold over 4%. Material: peripheral blood. The receptors were sampled from a human donor in a cohort sampled during active COVID-19.

This clone showed up just once. This chain uses TRBV28 with TRBJ1-2, with D tentatively TRBD1 (6 bases). Germline V gene sequence: CDR1 MDHEN, CDR2 SYDVKM. Trimming took 1 base from V and 0 from J, leaving 9 bases between them. The length of the CDR3 is 15 residues. The CDR3 sequence is CASSLLTGANYGYTF. In DNA form, the CDR3 reads TGTGCCAGCAGTTTATTGACAGGAGCTAACTATGGCTACACCTTC.

This clone turned up a few times. Its ends do not fully match the called genes, so a read error is possible. The chain is built from TRBV7-3 and TRBJ2-5; D unclear. The CDR3 sequence is 13 residues long. Germline V lookup: CDR1 SGHTA, CDR2 FQGTGA. CDR3 in amino acids: CASSLDGAEAQYF. CDR3 nucleotide sequence: TGTGCCAGCAGCTTAGACGGAGCAGAGGCCCAGTACTTC.

V is TRBV9 and J is TRBJ2-3; a weak D match, TRBD1 (5 bases). Per the germline V gene, CDR1 is SGDLS and CDR2 is YYNGEE. Trimming pared 4 bases from V and 3 bases from J, leaving 9 bases between. This CDR3 region has 13 residues. CDR3: CASSPPGTDTQYF. The CDR3 bases are TGTGCCAGCAGCCCCCCAGGGACAGATACGCAGTATTTT.

The CDR3 region has the DNA TGTGCCATCAGTGAGTCGGGTAGCGGGAGCCATGAGCAGTTCTTC. Its translation is CAISESGSGSHEQFF. The V call is TRBV10-3, the J call TRBJ2-1, with TRBD2 identical over 9 bases. The CDR3 loop spans 15 amino acids. V was clipped by 0 bases and J by 8 bases; unmatched bases: 5. Looked up from germline, CDR1 is ENHRY and CDR2 is SYGVKD.

The chain carries TRBV7-6 and TRBJ1-4, with D possibly TRBD1 on 5 matching bases. V lost 2 bases and J lost 2, with 6 bases in between. Germline values: CDR1 SGHVS, CDR2 FNYEAQ. This CDR3 has 14 residues. CDR3 DNA sequence: TGTGCCAGCAGCTTACAGGGTACTAATGAAAAACTGTTTTTT. It is translated as CASSLQGTNEKLFF.

This chain joins TRBV6-2 or TRBV6-3 and TRBJ2-7; D possibly corresponds to TRBD2 (5 bases). The CDR3 spans 15 residues. Trimming left V 2 bases short and J 2 bases short, with 13 bases between. Germline values: CDR1 MNHEY, CDR2 SVGEGT. The CDR3 DNA follows: TGTGCCAGCAGTTACCTCCCGGGGATTACCTACGAGCAGTACTTC. Translating it yields CASSYLPGITYEQYF.

The V gene is TRBV5-1, the J gene TRBJ1-2; 8 bases fit TRBD1. This CDR3 is 13 amino acids long. The V gene end was trimmed by 4 bases and the J gene end by 3 bases; junction bases not matched to a gene: 2. CDR1 and CDR2 from the germline V gene are SGHRS and YFSETQ. The CDR3 region is CASSVTGDYGYTF. Written as DNA, the CDR3 is TGCGCCAGCAGCGTGACAGGGGACTATGGCTACACCTTC.

The chain employs TRBV28 and TRBJ1-5; 10 nucleotides match TRBD1. This CDR3 contains 18 residues. Losses at the gene ends were 6 bases for V and 5 bases for J; bases not matched to a gene: 16. The germline CDR1 and CDR2 sequences are MDHEN and SYDVKM. CDR3 sequence: CASRLSGTGDPIDQPQHF. The CDR3 nucleotides are TGTGCCAGCAGACTATCCGGGACAGGGGACCCTATTGATCAGCCCCAGCATTTT.

The chain has TRBV5-5 and TRBJ2-7; 8 bases match TRBD2. V dropped 2 bases and J dropped 2; count of bases not matched to a gene: 6. Germline-derived CDR1 and CDR2 are SGHKS and YYEKEE (reference sequence). The CDR3 runs to 15 residues. The CDR3 DNA reads as TGTGCCAGCAGCTTAGGTAGCGGGACACCCTACGAGCAGTACGTC. Its protein is CASSLGSGTPYEQYV.

V is TRBV6-1 and J is TRBJ2-7, with unresolved D. Between the trimmed V and J ends, which lost 1 base and 9 bases, there was a span of 16 bases. This CDR3 has 14 residues. Germline lookup yields CDR1 MNHNS and CDR2 SASEGT. The CDR3 DNA follows: TGTGCCAGCAGTGAAGGTTTTTGGTCGAGAGGGCAGTACTTC. This sequence encodes CASSEGFWSRGQYF.

This clone is a singleton in its sample. The gene calls are TRBV6-5 and TRBJ1-2; the D gene is possibly TRBD1 (6 bases). Germline-derived CDR1 and CDR2 are MNHEY and SVGAGI. V dropped 0 bases and J dropped 0 bases, with 8 bases sitting between them. The CDR3 is 15 amino acids. The CDR3 sequence is CASSYSHRANYGYTF. For the CDR3, the DNA is TGTGCCAGCAGTTACTCCCACAGGGCTAACTATGGCTACACCTTC.

The chain recombines TRBV6-5 with TRBJ2-3; 9 bases fit TRBD1. After removal of 6 bases from V and 5 bases from J, the junction contained 6 bases not matched to a gene. The CDR3 is made up of 14 amino acids. In germline, CDR1 is MNHEY, CDR2 SVGAGI. The CDR3 loop reads CASRGTGFIDTQYF. CDR3 sequence (DNA): TGTGCCAGCAGGGGGACAGGGTTTATAGATACGCAGTATTTT.

The V gene is TRBV5-1, the J gene TRBJ2-7, with TRBD2 as a possible D gene (5 bases). Between the trimmed V and J ends, which lost 4 bases and 7 bases, there was a span of 21 bases. Germline CDR1 SGHRS, CDR2 YFSETQ. The CDR3 is made up of 15 amino acids. The CDR3 nucleotides read TGCGCCAGCAGCCCGGAAGCCGGGTCGACGGGGGAGCAGTACGTC. Protein sequence: CASSPEAGSTGEQYV.

A remark on this clone: At the DNA level, this CDR3 is encoded by other sequences in the same sample as well. The chain joins TRBV6-2 or TRBV6-3 to TRBJ1-1, with TRBD1 as a possible D gene (5 bases). The ends were cut back, 5 bases at V and 4 bases at J, with 5 bases in the middle. The CDR3 is 11 amino acids. The germline V gene has CDR1 MNHEY and CDR2 SVGEGT. Here the CDR3 DNA reads TGTGCCAGCAGTCAGGGCACTGAAGCTTTCTTT. It is translated as CASSQGTEAFF.

The chain couples TRBV7-8 to TRBJ2-5; TRBD1 matches 10 bases. CDR3 length: 16 amino acids. Per germline, CDR1 SGHVS and CDR2 FQNEAQ. The V segment lost 5 bases and the J segment 2 bases; nucleotides outside the gene matches: 8. CDR3 DNA: TGTGCCAGCAGCGTGTTCCGGGACAGGGGACAAGAGACCCAGTACTTC. This translates into CASSVFRDRGQETQYF.

This chain uses TRBV19 with TRBJ2-7; TRBD1 aligns across 7 bases. Germline V gene sequence: CDR1 LNHDA, CDR2 SQIVND (reference sequence). V lost 5 bases and J lost 3; bases outside the gene matches: 10. This CDR3 has 15 residues. CDR3 DNA: TGTGCCAGTAGTTTCACCCGGGACAGCAGCTACGAGCAGTACTTC. Its translation: CASSFTRDSSYEQYF. The full variable domain, with the rest looked up from reference TRBV19 and TRBJ2-7, is DGGITQSPKYLFRKEGQNVTLSCEQNLNHDAMYWYRQDPGQGLRLIYYSQIVNDFQKGDIAEGYSVSREKKESFPLTVTSAQKNPTAFYLCASSFTRDSSYEQYFGPGTRLTVT.

V and J are TRBV19 and TRBJ2-1; D gene unclear. The CDR3 is 15 amino acids. CDR1 and CDR2 from the germline V gene are LNHDA and SQIVND (reference sequence). V shed 1 base and J shed 1 base, with 8 bases lying between them. The CDR3 region is CASSIGRLSYNEQFF. In DNA form, the CDR3 reads TGTGCCAGTAGTATAGGCCGGTTATCCTACAATGAGCAGTTCTTC.